Listed here are 10 T cell receptor beta chains from one sample, sequenced in a study of identical twins. TCRdb passed the 5' RACE reads through MiXCR, listing each CDR3 protein once. The sample holds approximately 700,000 distinct CDR3 sequences, around a sixth seen once. These records were also assigned to another study, of T cells expressing NK-cell markers.

Sequencing was carried out using PBMCs. Receptors originate from a woman younger than 35 in good health.

This chain links TRBV10-3 with TRBJ2-7; no definite D call. The length of the CDR3 is 13 residues. The germline V and J ends were trimmed by 0 bases and 4 bases, with 7 bases remaining between them. The germline V gene has CDR1 ENHRY and CDR2 SYGVKD. The CDR3 is CAISESPIYEQYF. The CDR3 DNA reads as TGTGCCATCAGTGAGTCTCCAATTTACGAGCAGTACTTC.

This clonotype was detected a few times. V usage is TRBV7-9 and J usage is TRBJ1-1; tentatively, D is TRBD1 (6 bases). This CDR3 region has 15 residues. Germline V lookup: CDR1 SEHNR, CDR2 FQNEAQ (reference sequence). Trimming shortened V by 3 bases and J by 0 bases, and 11 bases separated the two germline ends. Written as DNA, the CDR3 is TGTGCCAGCAGCTTCCGGGACATGATGAACACTGAAGCTTTCTTT. This translates into CASSFRDMMNTEAFF.

The chain uses TRBV20-1 and TRBJ2-7; the D is unclear. V lost 5 bases, J lost 4 bases, and 18 bases lay in between. Per germline, CDR1 DFQATT and CDR2 SNEGSKA (reference sequence). This CDR3 contains 14 residues. The CDR3 region is CSALRDRLRYEQYF. CDR3 sequence (DNA): TGCAGTGCTCTACGAGACCGTCTTAGGTACGAGCAGTACTTC.

The rearrangement links TRBV9 to TRBJ1-4; the D is unclear. Germline V gene data show CDR1 as SGDLS and CDR2 as YYNGEE. V was clipped by 3 bases and J by 0 bases, with 9 bases between them. The CDR3 is made up of 15 amino acids. CDR3 protein: CASSAGGTTNEKLFF. CDR3 sequence (DNA): TGTGCCAGCAGCGCCGGCGGGACAACTAATGAAAAACTGTTTTTT.

V usage is TRBV7-9 and J usage is TRBJ2-1; D tentatively fits TRBD1 or TRBD2 (6 bases each). V was trimmed by 6 bases and J by 3 bases, leaving 12 bases between them. Germline V gene data show CDR1 as SEHNR and CDR2 as FQNEAQ (reference sequence). The CDR3 loop spans 14 amino acids. The CDR3 DNA sequence: TGTGCCAGCAGGTATGGAGGGGGCTACAATGAGCAGTTCTTC. Protein product: CASRYGGGYNEQFF.

This clonotype was detected ten times or more. The chain couples TRBV29-1 to TRBJ2-3; the D is unclear. Germline CDR1 is SQVTM and CDR2 is ANQGSEA. This CDR3 comprises 12 residues. Deletions cut 4 bases from V and 6 bases from J, with 11 bases between. The CDR3, as DNA: TGCAGCGTTGTTGGCTTTAGGGATACGCAGTATTTT. It encodes CSVVGFRDTQYF.

This clonotype appeared a few times. The V call is TRBV7-2, the J call TRBJ2-1; tentatively, D is TRBD2 (5 bases). V lost 8 bases, J lost 4 bases, and 12 bases lay in between. The CDR3 loop spans 13 amino acids. Germline assignment: CDR1 SGHTA and CDR2 FQGNSA. As DNA, the CDR3 is TGTGCCAGCGGACTGACGGATTACAATGAGCAGTTCTTC. Translation: CASGLTDYNEQFF.

The rearrangement uses TRBV6-5 and TRBJ2-7; 10 bases match TRBD2. After removal of 0 bases from V and 7 bases from J, the junction contained 9 bases not matched to a gene. CDR1 is MNHEY and CDR2 is SVGAGI in the germline V gene. CDR3 length: 16 amino acids. CDR3: CASSYSWLAGVREQYF. The CDR3 coding sequence is TGTGCCAGCAGTTACTCGTGGCTAGCGGGAGTCCGTGAGCAGTACTTC.

The CDR3 is CASSLMSEETQYF. As DNA, the CDR3 is TGCGCCAGCAGCTTGATGTCCGAAGAGACCCAGTACTTC. This chain connects TRBV5-1 to TRBJ2-5; D gene ambiguous. The ends were cut back, 1 base at V and 3 bases at J, with 7 bases in the middle. The CDR3 consists of 13 residues. CDR1 SGHRS and CDR2 YFSETQ come from the germline V gene.

The chain joins TRBV20-1 to TRBJ2-1; TRBD2 agrees at 7 bases. The V gene end was trimmed by 4 bases and the J gene end by 6 bases; junction bases not matched to a gene: 6. The germline V gene encodes CDR1 DFQATT and CDR2 SNEGSKA (reference sequence). The CDR3 has 13 amino acids. This CDR3 reads CSAKHGLGNEQFF. Here the CDR3 DNA reads TGCAGTGCTAAACATGGACTAGGCAATGAGCAGTTCTTC.